What follows are 16 T cell receptor beta chains derived from one specimen sequenced in a study of blood T cell repertoires in COVID-19. Profiled with immunoSEQ multiplex PCR; TCRdb holds only in-frame clones, not every one. The sample contains more than 250,000 clones, roughly 89% of which appear only once. The sequencing sample was made of PBMCs or T cells enriched from blood (not recorded which). These receptors were collected from a woman aged 40 to 49 who had recovered from COVID-19.

This clone turned up a few times. The V gene is TRBV6-5, the J gene TRBJ1-3, with D hard to call. The CDR3 loop spans 12 amino acids. V was pared by 7 bases and J by 4 bases, with 8 bases between. Germline V gene data show CDR1 as MNHEY and CDR2 as SVGAGI. CDR3 DNA sequence: TGTGCCAGCACTGCCCGGGGAAACACCATATATTTT. It is translated as CASTARGNTIYF.

J is TRBJ2-7 and V is TRBV13; perhaps TRBD2 as D (6 bases). Germline CDR1 is PRHDT and CDR2 is FYEKMQ (reference sequence). Trimming took off 5 bases at V and 4 bases at J, with 21 bases between the two ends. The CDR3 is made up of 16 amino acids. CDR3 sequence: CASSPRDGSLIYEQYF. The DNA for the CDR3 is TGTGCCAGCAGCCCCCGTGACGGGAGCTTAATTTACGAGCAGTACTTC.

V is TRBV11-2 and J is TRBJ1-5, with D unclear. Trimming cost V 1 base and J 0 bases, with 10 bases left between them. The CDR3 has 16 residues. Germline CDR1 reads SGHAT; CDR2 reads FQNNGV. The CDR3 DNA sequence: TGTGCCAGCAGCTTAGCCGCGGCCTATAGCAATCAGCCCCAGCATTTT. It encodes CASSLAAAYSNQPQHF.

As to this clone: One end of the junction fails to match germline, which may point to a read error. The rearrangement uses TRBV7-2 and TRBJ1-1; D uncertain. Germline V lookup: CDR1 SGHTA, CDR2 FQGNSA. The CDR3 has 14 residues. This chain's CDR3 is CASSFAATNTEAFF. CDR3 sequence (DNA): TGTGCCAGCAGCTTTGCGGCCACGAACACTGAAGCTTTCTTC.

The chain carries TRBV24-1 and TRBJ1-5; TRBD1 matches 9 bases. The CDR3 loop spans 18 amino acids. Germline lookup yields CDR1 KGHDR and CDR2 SFDVKD. With 4 bases clipped from V and 0 bases from J, the junction kept 9 bases outside the gene matches. CDR3 nucleotide sequence: TGTGCCACCAGTGACTCCGCCGGGACAGGGTATAGCAATCAGCCCCAGCATTTT. Protein: CATSDSAGTGYSNQPQHF.

The chain joins TRBV18 to TRBJ1-5, with a weak D call TRBD1 (5 bases). This CDR3 comprises 14 residues. CDR1 and CDR2 from the germline V gene are KGHSH and LQKENI. V was clipped by 3 bases and J by 6 bases, with 12 bases between them. CDR3 loop: CASSPQGSTQPQHF. The CDR3 DNA follows: TGTGCCAGCTCACCCCAGGGTTCAACTCAGCCCCAGCATTTT.

The genes are TRBV7-2 and TRBJ2-2; 7 bases align to TRBD2. V lost 2 bases, J lost 4 bases, and 7 bases stayed unmatched. Looked up from germline, CDR1 is SGHTA and CDR2 is FQGNSA. The CDR3 totals 16 residues. The CDR3 region has the DNA TGTGCCAGCAGCTTATCGCCGGCGGGGGTCACCGGGGAGCTGTTTTTT. Translation gives CASSLSPAGVTGELFF.

This CDR3 reads CASSTSSGRAEETQYF. In nucleotides, the CDR3 is TGTGCCAGCAGTACCTCTAGCGGGAGGGCGGAAGAGACCCAGTACTTC. This sequence joins TRBV28 and TRBJ2-5; TRBD2 agrees at 12 bases. With V trimmed by 5 bases and J by 3 bases, 7 bases remained unmatched. The CDR3 runs to 16 residues. The V gene's germline CDR1 is MDHEN and CDR2 SYDVKM. The full variable domain, completed using reference TRBV28 and TRBJ2-5, is DVKVTQSSRYLVKRTGEKVFLECVQDMDHENMFWYRQDPGLGLRLIYFSYDVKMKEKGDIPEGYSVSREKKERFSLILESASTNQTSMYLCASSTSSGRAEETQYFGPGTRLLVL.

This clone was observed a few times. The chain has TRBV18 and TRBJ1-4, with D tentatively TRBD1 (6 bases). Looked up from germline, CDR1 is KGHSH and CDR2 is LQKENI. The germline V and J ends were trimmed by 1 base and 8 bases, with 17 bases remaining between them. This CDR3 region has 16 residues. CDR3: CASSPHTTGPQEKLFF. The CDR3 bases are TGTGCCAGCTCACCACACACAACAGGGCCGCAGGAAAAACTGTTTTTT.

The chain links TRBV5-1 to TRBJ1-1; no clear D. Trimming pared 4 bases from V and 0 bases from J, leaving 13 bases between. The CDR3 has 15 residues. Germline V gives CDR1 SGHRS, CDR2 YFSETQ. The CDR3 nucleotides read TGCGCCAGCAGCCCAACACAGACCCTGAACACTGAAGCTTTCTTT. Translated, it gives CASSPTQTLNTEAFF. Filled out from reference TRBV5-1 and TRBJ1-1, the complete variable domain reads KAGVTQTPRYLIKTRGQQVTLSCSPISGHRSVSWYQQTPGQGLQFLFEYFSETQRNKGNFPGRFSGRQFSNSRSEMNVSTLELGDSALYLCASSPTQTLNTEAFFGQGTRLTVV.

This rearrangement joins TRBV28 to TRBJ1-3; no firm D call. Trimming removed 5 bases from V and 0 bases from J, with 5 bases in between. This CDR3 is 13 amino acids long. The germline CDR1 and CDR2 sequences are MDHEN and SYDVKM. The CDR3 here is CASSRDSGNTIYF. In nucleotides, the CDR3 is TGTGCCAGCAGTCGGGACTCTGGAAACACCATATATTTT. The entire variable domain, with the rest obtained from reference TRBV28 and TRBJ1-3, is as follows: DVKVTQSSRYLVKRTGEKVFLECVQDMDHENMFWYRQDPGLGLRLIYFSYDVKMKEKGDIPEGYSVSREKKERFSLILESASTNQTSMYLCASSRDSGNTIYFGEGSWLTVV.

V and J are TRBV24-1 and TRBJ2-7; 13 nucleotides align to TRBD2. Germline trimming cut 3 bases from V and 3 bases from J; bases unmatched to any gene: 4. The germline V gene has CDR1 KGHDR and CDR2 SFDVKD. This CDR3 is built from 16 residues. CDR3 nucleotides: TGTGCCACCAGTGATCCGGGGACTAGCGGGATCTACGAGCAGTACTTC. This gives the protein CATSDPGTSGIYEQYF.

The chain carries TRBV19 and TRBJ2-3, with D perhaps matching TRBD2 (6 bases). CDR1 and CDR2 (germline): LNHDA, SQIVND (reference sequence). Trimming took 3 bases from V and 2 from J, leaving 9 bases between them. The CDR3 consists of 14 residues. CDR3 sequence (DNA): TGTGCCAGTAGTATGGAGGGACCCACAGATACGCAGTATTTT. This gives the protein CASSMEGPTDTQYF.

The J gene is TRBJ2-5, the V gene TRBV9; 10 nucleotides align to TRBD1. Germline loops: CDR1 SGDLS, CDR2 YYNGEE. The CDR3 runs to 17 residues. The V segment lost 4 bases and the J segment 4 bases; nucleotides outside the gene matches: 13. CDR3 sequence: CASSPRTGGDLGETQYF. Here the CDR3 DNA reads TGTGCCAGCAGCCCGCGGACAGGGGGGGACCTAGGAGAGACCCAGTACTTC.

This chain connects TRBV18 to TRBJ2-3, with a weak D call TRBD2 (5 bases). CDR1 is KGHSH, CDR2 LQKENI, per germline. The CDR3 runs 16 residues. V lost 2 bases and J lost 2, with 14 bases in between. This chain's CDR3 is CASSPIVATTTDTQYF. The CDR3, as DNA: TGTGCCAGCTCACCAATTGTAGCGACTACCACAGATACGCAGTATTTT.

This chain links TRBV19 with TRBJ1-1, with a weak D call TRBD1 (6 bases). The CDR3 spans 15 residues. Trimming stripped 5 bases from V and 10 bases from J, with 23 bases between. CDR1 and CDR2 (germline): LNHDA, SQIVND (reference sequence). The DNA of the CDR3 is TGTGCCAGTAGTTCAGCCATTGGGGCGGGGGCGCGAGCTTTCTTT. As protein: CASSSAIGAGARAFF.